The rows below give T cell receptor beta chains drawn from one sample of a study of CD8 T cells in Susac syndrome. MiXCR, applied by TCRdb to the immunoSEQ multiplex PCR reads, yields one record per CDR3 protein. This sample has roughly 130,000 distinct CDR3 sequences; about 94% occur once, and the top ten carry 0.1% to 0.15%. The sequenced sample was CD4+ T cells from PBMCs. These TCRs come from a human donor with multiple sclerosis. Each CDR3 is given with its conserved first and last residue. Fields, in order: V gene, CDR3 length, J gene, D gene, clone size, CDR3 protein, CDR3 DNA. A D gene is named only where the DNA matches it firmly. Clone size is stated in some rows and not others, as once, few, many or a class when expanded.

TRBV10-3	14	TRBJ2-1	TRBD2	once	CAISDGTSANEQFF	TGTGCCATCAGTGACGGGACTAGCGCGAATGAGCAGTTCTTC
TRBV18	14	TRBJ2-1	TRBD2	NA	CASSNREAGNEQFF	TGTGCCAGTTCCAACCGGGAGGCAGGAAATGAGCAGTTCTTC
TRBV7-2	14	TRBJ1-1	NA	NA	CASSLWRANTEAFF	TGTGCCAGCAGCTTATGGAGGGCGAACACTGAAGCTTTCTTT
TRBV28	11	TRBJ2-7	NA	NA	CASSYRIEQYF	TGTGCCAGCAGTTACAGGATCGAGCAGTACTTC
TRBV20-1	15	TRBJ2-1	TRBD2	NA	CSARKAGGLYNEQFF	TGCAGTGCTAGGAAGGCGGGGGGCTTGTACAATGAGCAGTTCTTC
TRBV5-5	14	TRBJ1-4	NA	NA	CASSWRDAAEKLFF	TGTGCCAGCAGCTGGAGAGACGCGGCTGAAAAACTGTTTTTT
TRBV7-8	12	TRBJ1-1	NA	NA	CASSIQGAEAFF	TGTGCCAGCAGCATCCAGGGTGCTGAAGCTTTCTTT
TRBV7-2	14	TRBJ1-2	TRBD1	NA	CASSQREGARGYTF	TGTGCCAGCAGTCAAAGAGAGGGGGCGCGGGGCTACACCTTC
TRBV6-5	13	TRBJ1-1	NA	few	CASSLQLNTEAFF	TGTGCCAGCAGTTTGCAGCTTAACACTGAAGCTTTCTTT
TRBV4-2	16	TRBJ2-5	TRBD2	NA	CASSQGARGRKQTQYF	TGTGCCAGCAGCCAAGGGGCGCGCGGGAGGAAACAGACCCAGTACTTC
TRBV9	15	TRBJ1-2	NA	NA	CASSAGGTDFYGYTF	TGTGCCAGCAGCGCCGGGGGCACCGACTTCTATGGCTACACCTTC
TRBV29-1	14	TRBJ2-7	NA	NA	CSVVTRDIPREQYF	TGCAGCGTTGTAACCCGGGACATCCCTCGGGAGCAGTACTTC
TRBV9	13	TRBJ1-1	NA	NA	CASSERGNTEAFF	TGTGCCAGCAGCGAACGAGGGAACACTGAAGCTTTCTTT
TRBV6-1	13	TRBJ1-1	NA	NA	CASRRNLNTEAFF	TGTGCCAGCAGAAGGAACTTGAACACTGAAGCTTTCTTT
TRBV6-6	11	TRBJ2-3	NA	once	CASSRGDTQYF	TGTGCCAGCTCTCGGGGAGATACGCAGTATTTT
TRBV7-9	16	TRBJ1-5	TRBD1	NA	CASSLGGTDGNQPQHF	TGTGCCAGCAGCTTAGGCGGGACAGATGGCAATCAGCCCCAGCATTTT
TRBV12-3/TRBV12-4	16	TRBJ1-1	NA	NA	CASTQFAPRGGTEAFF	TGTGCCAGCACCCAATTCGCTCCCAGGGGAGGCACTGAAGCTTTCTTT
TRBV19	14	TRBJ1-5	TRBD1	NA	CASSISQGGQPQHF	TGTGCCAGTAGTATCAGCCAGGGGGGTCAGCCCCAGCATTTT
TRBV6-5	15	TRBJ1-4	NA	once	CASSYSGQGMEKLFF	TGTGCCAGCAGTTACTCTGGGCAGGGGATGGAAAAACTGTTTTTT
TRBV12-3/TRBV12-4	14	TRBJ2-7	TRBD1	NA	CASGIQGRGQEQYF	TGTGCCAGCGGAATCCAGGGCAGGGGGCAAGAGCAGTACTTC
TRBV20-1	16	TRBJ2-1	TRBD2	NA	CSAREDHSGRGNEQFF	TGCAGTGCTAGAGAAGACCATAGCGGGAGAGGCAATGAGCAGTTCTTC
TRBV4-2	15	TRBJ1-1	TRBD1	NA	CASSLYRDRNTEAFF	TGTGCCAGCAGCCTTTACCGGGACAGGAACACTGAAGCTTTCTTT
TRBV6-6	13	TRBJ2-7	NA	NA	CASSLQGEDEQYF	TGTGCCAGCAGTCTCCAGGGAGAAGACGAGCAGTACTTC
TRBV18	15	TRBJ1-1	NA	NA	CASSPNPGPNTEAFF	TGTGCCAGCTCACCAAATCCAGGGCCGAACACTGAAGCTTTCTTT
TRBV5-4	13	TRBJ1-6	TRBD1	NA	CAMKTGANSPLHF	TGTGCCATGAAGACAGGGGCGAACTCACCCCTCCACTTT